These 8 T cell receptor beta chains were sequenced from one sample in a study of Ad26.COV2.S vaccination and SARS-CoV-2 variants. The treatment was: some 19 received Ad26.COV2.S at low or high dose, single or two shots; several received placebo; per-sample allocation not given. The samples date from day 63 after the first vaccine or placebo injection. Only in-frame clones appear in the TCRdb table, and some are missing; sequencing was by immunoSEQ multiplex PCR. This repertoire shows around 310,000 clones, roughly 88% found once; its top ten account for 5.5%. The material was peripheral blood, obtained in a trial of Ad26.COV2.S vaccine versus placebo. All receptors derive from a person aged 18-65 years who received the Ad26.COV2.S COVID-19 vaccine or a placebo.

The V gene is TRBV6-2 or TRBV6-3, the J gene TRBJ2-3; D is possibly TRBD2 (6 bases). Deletions cut 2 bases from V and 3 bases from J, with 12 bases between. CDR1 is MNHEY and CDR2 is SVGEGT in the germline V gene. There are 15 residues in the CDR3. For the CDR3, the DNA is TGTGCCAGCAGTTACCGGCTAGGAGGGACAGATACGCAGTATTTT. Protein: CASSYRLGGTDTQYF.

The chain combines TRBV6-6 with TRBJ1-2; 8 bases are a match to TRBD1. V shed 6 bases and J 6 bases; nucleotides not matched to a gene: 6. Germline V gene data show CDR1 as MNHNY and CDR2 as SVGAGI (reference sequence). This CDR3 is built from 13 residues. The CDR3 loop reads CASRIQGVDGYTF. The CDR3 nucleotides read TGTGCCAGCAGAATACAGGGGGTAGATGGCTACACCTTC.

V usage is TRBV15 and J usage is TRBJ1-1; TRBD1 is a possible D gene (6 bases). CDR3 length: 16 amino acids. CDR1 and CDR2 (germline): LNHNV, YYDKDF (reference sequence). Deletions cut 5 bases from V and 0 bases from J, with 16 bases between. CDR3 sequence reads: CATSPVWGAVNTEAFF. CDR3 sequence (DNA): TGTGCCACCAGCCCCGTGTGGGGGGCAGTGAACACTGAAGCTTTCTTT.

The chain uses TRBV5-1 and TRBJ1-1; D gene unclear. The CDR3 runs to 15 residues. Germline CDR1 is SGHRS and CDR2 is YFSETQ. The V end was cut by 1 base, the J end by 1 base, with 11 bases between. CDR3 nucleotide sequence: TGCGCCAGCAGCTTGATGGCAGGAGAGAACACTGAAGCTTTCTTT. Its translation: CASSLMAGENTEAFF.

This sequence joins TRBV2 and TRBJ1-6, with D perhaps TRBD1 (6 bases). This CDR3 is built from 14 residues. The V end lost 5 bases, the J end lost 7 bases, and 12 bases lay between the germline ends. Germline V CDR1 and CDR2: SNHLY, FYNNEI. The CDR3 region has the DNA TGTGCCAGCAGTCGGGACACTCTGAATTCACCCCTCCACTTT. Translation: CASSRDTLNSPLHF.

This chain joins TRBV7-9 and TRBJ2-1, with D possibly TRBD2 on 6 matching bases. With 7 bases removed from V and 3 bases from J, the gap between germline ends came to 16 bases. The CDR3 is made up of 15 amino acids. Per germline, CDR1 SEHNR and CDR2 FQNEAQ (reference sequence). CDR3 nucleotides: TGTGCCAGCACCCAATCGGGACTCATCTACAATGAGCAGTTCTTC. Translated: CASTQSGLIYNEQFF.

The chain uses TRBV20-1 and TRBJ1-1, with no clear D. CDR3 size: 11 residues. V was pared by 1 base and J by 6 bases, with 6 bases between. Germline CDR1 DFQATT, CDR2 SNEGSKA (reference sequence). The CDR3 DNA reads TGCAGTGCTAGAGGGATCCCTGAAGCTTTCTTT. Translated: CSARGIPEAFF.

This clone appeared a few times. The DNA of the CDR3 is TGTGCCAGCAGCTTAGATGTTCAGGGAGGAGGTGGAAACACCATATATTTT. Translation: CASSLDVQGGGGNTIYF. V gene TRBV5-4 combines with J gene TRBJ1-3, with a possible D match to TRBD1 (5 bases). CDR3 length equals 17 residues. Germline values: CDR1 SGHNT, CDR2 YYREEE (reference sequence). Trimming left V 2 bases short and J 3 bases short, with 18 bases between.